The next 21 T cell receptor beta chains were all read from a single sample in a study of vaccination and CD4 T cells after COVID-19. Treatment: roughly 11-day PBMC culture with coronavirus spike peptide pools or control peptides (ViraFEST assay). The study sequenced cultured CD4+ T cell DNA using the Oncomine TCR Beta short-read assay. TCRdb called the PCR reads again in MiXCR, with one record for every CDR3 protein. Seen here are over 9,000 distinct CDR3 sequences, about 46% observed once, and the top ten hold 25% to 30%. These receptors have no identified antigens. Material for sequencing was CD4+ T cells from blood, cultured in vitro. The origin of the receptors is a human donor who had recovered from COVID-19.

The chain is built from TRBV28 and TRBJ2-3; maybe TRBD2 (6 bases). The V and J ends lost 5 bases and 0 bases respectively, with 15 bases between them. The germline CDR1 and CDR2 sequences are MDHEN and SYDVKM. This CDR3 has 16 residues. CDR3 sequence: CASSTLGGTSTDTQYF. As DNA, the CDR3 is TGTGCCAGCAGTACCCTGGGGGGTACTAGCACAGATACGCAGTATTTT.

This chain links TRBV11-3 with TRBJ2-7, with D possibly being TRBD1 (6 bases). CDR1 and CDR2 from the germline V gene are SGHNT and YENEEA. The CDR3 consists of 13 residues. Trimming pared 5 bases from V and 10 bases from J, leaving 18 bases between. DNA for the CDR3: TGTGCCAGCAGCCTGTTGCCAGGGGAAGGACAGTACTTC. Amino acids: CASSLLPGEGQYF.

The J gene is TRBJ2-7, the V gene TRBV5-4, with 7 bases aligning to TRBD1. Germline lookup yields CDR1 SGHNT and CDR2 YYREEE (reference sequence). Trimming at V came to 2 bases and at J to 3 bases, leaving 8 bases not matched to a gene. This CDR3 spans 15 amino acids. This CDR3 is CASSFPGTEVYEQYF. Written as DNA, the CDR3 is TGTGCCAGCAGCTTTCCCGGGACAGAGGTCTACGAGCAGTACTTC.

This chain joins TRBV29-1 and TRBJ1-2, with TRBD1 matching over 9 bases. The CDR3 contains 15 residues. Per germline, CDR1 SQVTM and CDR2 ANQGSEA. With 6 bases clipped from V and 6 bases from J, the junction kept 14 bases outside the gene matches. DNA of the CDR3: TGCAGCGTAGACCTTCCGGGACAGGGCACTGATGGCTACACCTTC. This translates into CSVDLPGQGTDGYTF.

The chain has TRBV5-1 and TRBJ1-5, with D perhaps matching TRBD1 (5 bases). Per the germline V gene, CDR1 is SGHRS and CDR2 is YFSETQ. V was pared by 0 bases and J by 7 bases, with 14 bases between. CDR3 length: 15 residues. DNA of the CDR3: TGCGCCAGCAGCTTGGGCCCCATTCAGGGACAGCCCCAGCATTTT. It is translated as CASSLGPIQGQPQHF.

This clonotype was observed a handful of times. This chain links TRBV2 with TRBJ2-5, with a tentative D call TRBD2 (5 bases). The CDR3 extends over 15 amino acids. V lost 4 bases and J 5 bases, leaving 17 bases between the germline ends. Germline lookup yields CDR1 SNHLY and CDR2 FYNNEI. The CDR3, as DNA: TGTGCCAGCAGTGGGGGAGCTCTAGTGATGGAGACCCAGTACTTC. As protein: CASSGGALVMETQYF.

The chain links TRBV19 to TRBJ2-5; 7 positions agree with TRBD1. In germline, CDR1 is LNHDA, CDR2 SQIVND (reference sequence). Losses at the gene ends were 4 bases for V and 5 bases for J; bases not matched to a gene: 13. This CDR3 contains 16 residues. The CDR3: CASSTDDRQGRETQYF. DNA of the CDR3: TGTGCCAGTAGTACAGATGACCGACAGGGCCGGGAGACCCAGTACTTC.

This clonotype was found a few times. The chain is built from TRBV23-1 and TRBJ1-3; possibly TRBD1 for D (6 bases). TRBV23-1 carries the ORF label, with uncertain function. The CDR3 contains 15 residues. The V and J ends lost 0 bases and 6 bases respectively, with 12 bases between them. The CDR3 nucleotides read TGCGCCAGCAGTCAATCAGTAGGGGGGGAAAACACCATATATTTT. It yields the protein CASSQSVGGENTIYF.

The CDR3 loop is CASSDVKGGNSPLHF. The CDR3, as DNA: TGCGCCAGCAGTGACGTCAAGGGTGGGAATTCACCCCTCCACTTT. The chain has TRBV10-1 and TRBJ1-6; D not certain. Deletions cut 3 bases from V and 7 bases from J, with 13 bases between. Germline-derived CDR1 and CDR2 are WNHNN and SYGVQD (reference sequence). The CDR3 is 15 residues long.

The V gene is TRBV12-3 or TRBV12-4, the J gene TRBJ1-2; 7 bases agree with TRBD1. The CDR3 length is 13 residues. With V trimmed by 6 bases and J by 2 bases, 3 bases remained unmatched. Here the CDR3 DNA reads TGTGCCAGCAGACAACAGGGGAACTATGGCTACACCTTC. Translated: CASRQQGNYGYTF.

The V call is TRBV11-3, the J call TRBJ1-1; D possibly corresponds to TRBD1 (5 bases). The CDR3 sequence is 22 residues long. Trimming stripped 1 base from V and 0 bases from J, with 30 bases between. Germline-derived CDR1 and CDR2 are SGHNT and YENEEA. The CDR3 DNA sequence: TGTGCCAGCAGCTTAGTTGGTTGGGCAGACGACACTGGGACGGGTATGAACACTGAAGCTTTCTTT. As protein: CASSLVGWADDTGTGMNTEAFF.

The DNA for the CDR3 is TGTGCCAGCAGACCCACAGGGGGCTCTGGGGCCAACGTCCTGACTTTC. Encoded protein: CASRPTGGSGANVLTF. The rearrangement joins TRBV2 to TRBJ2-6; 8 positions agree with TRBD1. After removal of 6 bases from V and 0 bases from J, the junction contained 4 bases not matched to a gene. This CDR3 spans 16 amino acids. Per the germline V gene, CDR1 is SNHLY and CDR2 is FYNNEI.

This clonotype was seen more than once but under ten times. This chain connects TRBV18 to TRBJ2-3; a weak D match, TRBD1 (7 bases). In germline, CDR1 is KGHSH, CDR2 LQKENI. Trimming removed 3 bases at V and 9 bases at J, with 16 bases between. The CDR3 length is 14 residues. CDR3 coding DNA: TGTGCCAGCTCACCCGGGTTGTCAGGGGGGACGCAGTATTTT. It codes for CASSPGLSGGTQYF.

The chain is built from TRBV20-1 and TRBJ2-5, with 9 bases identical to TRBD2. V lost 3 bases, J lost 4 bases, and 3 bases stayed unmatched. Germline V gene sequence: CDR1 DFQATT, CDR2 SNEGSKA (reference sequence). This CDR3 has 13 residues. CDR3 region: CSARVAGVETQYF. The CDR3 DNA sequence: TGCAGTGCTAGGGTAGCGGGGGTAGAGACCCAGTACTTC.

The chain carries TRBV10-3 and TRBJ2-2; D unclear. The V and J ends lost 6 bases and 6 bases respectively, with 5 bases between them. Looked up from germline, CDR1 is ENHRY and CDR2 is SYGVKD. This CDR3 is 11 amino acids long. The CDR3 nucleotides read TGTGCCATCAGGGGTTCCGGGGAGCTGTTTTTT. It codes for CAIRGSGELFF.

This clonotype was seen a handful of times. The rearrangement joins TRBV6-5 to TRBJ2-1; TRBD2 matches at 8 bases. CDR3 length equals 15 residues. CDR1 is MNHEY, CDR2 SVGAGI, per germline. The J segment lost 4 bases and the V segment lost 4 bases, leaving 6 bases of the junction unmatched. The CDR3 DNA follows: TGTGCCAGCAGTTTTACTAGCGGACCTTACAATGAGCAGTTCTTC. Translation: CASSFTSGPYNEQFF.

The chain carries TRBV12-3 or TRBV12-4 and TRBJ1-4, with D perhaps matching TRBD1 (5 bases). V was cut by 11 bases and J by 8 bases, with 21 bases left in between. The CDR3 totals 14 residues. Here the CDR3 DNA reads TGTGCCGCGCCCCAGTGGAGGGGACGGGAAAAACTGTTTTTT. Translating gives CAAPQWRGREKLFF.

This chain links TRBV6-1 with TRBJ1-5; weak D call: TRBD1 (5 bases). This CDR3 region has 13 residues. Trimming removed 11 bases at V and 2 bases at J, with 13 bases between. Germline V lookup: CDR1 MNHNS, CDR2 SASEGT. Written as DNA, the CDR3 is TGTGCCTTGGGGGGGGAAGGCAATCAGCCCCAGCATTTT. This codes for CALGGEGNQPQHF.

J is TRBJ1-1 and V is TRBV27, with 10 nucleotides matching TRBD1. The V and J ends lost 5 bases and 4 bases, in that order; junction bases with no gene match: 4. CDR1 is MNHEY and CDR2 is SMNVEV in the germline V gene (reference sequence). The CDR3 has 14 residues. The CDR3 DNA is TGTGCCAGCAGTACGGGACAGGGGATCACTGAAGCTTTCTTT. Amino acid sequence: CASSTGQGITEAFF.

V usage is TRBV5-4 and J usage is TRBJ2-7; 7 bases are shared with TRBD1. V trimming: 4 bases; J trimming: 2 bases; junction bases outside the gene matches: 6. The CDR3 length is 14 residues. The germline gives CDR1 SGHNT, CDR2 YYREEE (reference sequence). CDR3 bases: TGTGCCAGCAGCCCCAGGGACAGTACCTACGAGCAGTACTTC. Its translation: CASSPRDSTYEQYF.

This chain links TRBV10-3 with TRBJ2-3; 14 bases map to TRBD2. The CDR3 has 15 amino acids. From germline, CDR1 is ENHRY and CDR2 SYGVKD. V was clipped by 10 bases and J by 3 bases; unmatched bases: 6. The CDR3, as DNA: TGTGCCACCTTGGGACTAGCGGGAGCTACAGATACGCAGTATTTT. Residues: CATLGLAGATDTQYF.